This TCR beta chain is drawn from a study of CD8+ T cells in alopecia areata. Study as a whole: Treated patients swallowed 5 to 10 mg of oral tofacitinib twice daily.

With regard to this clone: The antigen remains unidentified.

The V end lost 4 bases, the J end lost 7 bases, and 14 bases lay between the germline ends. The germline V gene has CDR1 SGHTS and CDR2 YDEGEE. This CDR3 has 14 amino acids. Broader study findings: Patients showed less clear TCR sequence sharing than mice, possibly partly because of HLA diversity.

Collection of lesional scalp punch biopsies and peripheral blood was performed in alopecia areata patients. RNA extraction and reverse transcription yielded cDNA as sequencing template. TCRdb keeps only in-frame clones here, not all; method: immunoSEQ multiplex PCR. The table has about 180,000 clones, about 66% seen once; the top ten hold about an eighth. The chain couples TRBV5-8 to TRBJ2-2; D is unclear. The specimen was CD8+ T cells sorted from blood, collected at week 0. This clonotype originated in a human donor with alopecia areata. This CDR3 is CASSPVGLGGELFF. The CDR3 DNA is TGTGCCAGCAGCCCAGTCGGGTTAGGCGGGGAGCTGTTTTTT.